This T cell receptor beta chain was recorded in a study of cytomegalovirus exposure and HLA in healthy donors (dated by TCRdb to 2016 to 2017). Background on the whole study: An earlier analysis of some 600 of the donors reported approximately 260 Gb of sequence data and 117 million unique TCR beta sequences obtained from approximately 180 million T cells. About 310 gigabases of sequencing data and approximately 85 million unique TCR sequences were included in an early release covering under 650 HLA-typed donors. Of the 398 genotyped donors, 65% to 90% fell in the genetic ancestry cluster associated with self-reported Caucasian donors. The study was designed to test whether signatures of past pathogen exposure could be identified by cataloging public T cell receptors. The study profiled the T cell repertoires of some 610 subjects by immunosequencing and related them to cytomegalovirus serostatus. Along with the approximately 600-subject first cohort, a separate validation cohort of some 130 different subjects was used. The study combined high-throughput TCR immunosequencing, statistical association of individual TCRs with disease status, and machine learning to predict cytomegalovirus infection status. A later analysis re-analyzed previously published TCR beta repertoires from hundreds of donors and added high-resolution HLA genotyping to study TCR occurrence patterns. Rather than drawing on any new phenotypic data, the later analysis identified candidate immune exposures from TCR beta sequences and the way those sequences occurred across donors. An earlier analysis of roughly 600 of the donors used high-throughput TCR beta sequencing to judge whether each TCR beta V gene segment behaved as functional or pseudogenic. Donor age, sex, ethnicity and CMV serostatus were compiled together with the repertoire data. A later genetic analysis took genome-wide SNP genotypes for about three fifths of the 666 donors and used that subset as a discovery cohort. All discovery cohort repertoires had been generated on a single sequencing platform. Class I and class II HLA loci were covered by the typing at four-digit resolution. The number of typed donors differed by locus: about 629-630 for A, B, C, DRB1 and DQB1; some 500 for DQA1; 606 for DPA1; and roughly 490 for DPB1. About five DR-DQ haplotypes were treated as single units for association and clustering because of strong linkage in the cohort. Across some 400 genotyped donors of the cohort, an average of about 250,000 unique TCR beta nucleotide sequences per donor were sequenced, and approximately 17% of those sequences were non-productive.

In total, over 600 healthy bone marrow donors made up the cohort. All cohort members were sampled while nominally healthy, although unrecorded immune exposures were likely present. The donor was CMV seropositive and belonged to the group of 250 to 350 seropositive cohort members. Each donor provided a peripheral blood sample, and peripheral blood mononuclear cells were used for TCR beta sequencing. Genomic DNA extraction from the blood cell samples was performed with the Qiagen DNeasy Blood Extraction Kit. Libraries were made using the immunoSEQ multiplex PCR assay. The multiplex PCR relied on a mix of 60 forward primers for TCR Vbeta segments and 13 reverse primers for TCR Jbeta segments. A multiplex PCR assay on genomic DNA amplified the CDR3 region of rearranged TCR beta genes. The amplified TCR beta libraries were sequenced on the Illumina HiSeq System as 87-base-pair reads. The authors processed their data as follows. Across the 600 to 700 repertoires, a later analysis counted tens of millions of unique TCR beta chains, 9 million to 14 million of which were shared by at least two donors. A nearest-neighbor algorithm error-corrected the raw reads and collapsed the reads into unique sequences, merging closely related sequences to remove PCR and sequencing errors. V, D and J gene segments were assigned by aligning CDR3 sequences to IMGT reference sequences. For a sequence to be retained, a match of at least six nucleotides was required to both a V gene segment and a J gene segment. Rearrangements were classified as productive when the CDR3 lacked stop codons and remained in frame with V and J, and all other rearrangements were classified as non-productive. CDR3 was defined by IMGT convention, running from the second conserved V-encoded cysteine to the conserved J-encoded phenylalanine. The earlier analysis of fewer than 700 of the donors excluded sequences that lacked an unambiguous match to a single V gene segment. An earlier analysis of fewer than 650 of the donors classified V segments as functional when productive rearrangements were above 56.7% and as segregating when the standard deviation between donors was above 5%. A statistical classification framework was built to diagnose cytomegalovirus status from the catalog of TCR beta chain sequences. In a later analysis, TCR nucleotide sequences were compared against IMGT/GENE-DB human TR gene sequences so that V and J genes could be assigned. Using the TCRdist pipeline, a later analysis assigned CDR3 sequences along with most-parsimonious VDJ recombination scenarios. A later analysis defined each TCR beta chain by its CDR3 amino acid sequence plus V-gene family, and excluded reads lacking a unique V-gene family. As a way to deal with suspected cross-contamination and a sequencing artifact, a later analysis dropped 450 to 600 nucleotide sequences that were highly shared and had low generation probability. In a later analysis, a clonal expansion index for each public chain was calculated from normalized within-repertoire ranks of inferred template counts. Generation probabilities in a later analysis came from a VDJ recombination model fitted to out-of-frame rearrangements, and those results were checked against IGoR. Hypergeometric tests were used in a later analysis to score TCR-TCR, TCR-HLA and TCR-CMV co-occurrence, with a repertoire-size bias correction applied to the TCR pairs. To estimate false discovery rates, a later analysis permuted the HLA or CMV assignments 20 times. In a later analysis, co-occurring TCRs were grouped using DBSCAN, and TCRdist sequence similarity was added for clustering within HLA-allele-positive subsets. Repertoires with fewer than 30,000 or more than 120,000 public chains were left out of co-occurrence clustering, as were four to six repertoires with anomalous nucleotide sharing. Entries here come from immuneACCESS through TCRdb and include only in-frame sequences with V and J called. Some clones fail to appear in such tables; in the studies checked, an unresolved V gene covers under half of the shortfall, and the cause of the remainder is unknown. V and J calls and clone size are copied from that table; D and trimming were computed from the DNA. The sample table lists 140,000 to 150,000 clones, 60% to 80% of them with a count of one. Around 7% of the sample rests with the top ten.

This clone has a handful of counts. This clone's antigen is unknown. No base quality information exists; no much larger clone differs at one position. As encoded in the germline V gene (reference sequence), CDR1 is SGHNT while CDR2 is YYREEE. At the junction V is shortened by 3 bases and J by 5 bases; bases outside the gene matches: 11. The CDR3 runs 15 residues from the cysteine to the phenylalanine. Just the 45-base CDR3 DNA is kept, in frame starting at base 1. On the study overall, not on this receptor specifically: The study listed 150 to 200 TCR beta chains as associated with cytomegalovirus. Linkage disequilibrium might explain the correlated functional status among segregating V segments, but an unknown experimental factor could not be excluded. The 87-base-pair reads could not distinguish some IMGT-functional V segments, including TRBV6-2 and TRBV6-3, so those segments were excluded. In a later analysis, several top co-occurrence clusters were reported to appear linked to parvovirus B19, influenza, CMV and Epstein-Barr virus. A later analysis found that HLA-associated TCR beta chains were more clonally expanded and had lower generation probabilities than equally common non-associated chains. Sequencing depth was assumed to be roughly uniform across donors in the presence/absence analyses, though that assumption may not hold. Most CMV-associated TCR beta chains appeared to be HLA-restricted in a later analysis, and the HLA associations seemed to be driven largely by CMV exposure. A group of highly shared sequence variants was considered likely to be a technical artifact of the sequencing pipeline. According to a later genetic analysis, donors in an Asian-associated ancestry cluster had fewer N-insertions in productive TCRs than the roughly 660-donor mean. A further reported finding was that TCR beta sequences accurately predicted the HLA-A and HLA-B alleles for most subjects in the first cohort. Across donors, most TCR sequences were observed very rarely, whereas some public TCRs were present in many individuals. In this cohort, only TCR beta chains were sequenced, and detectable features were limited by the absence of alpha or paired-chain data. When HLA alleles, especially DR and DQ, strongly co-occurred, TCR associations were difficult to assign to individual alleles. The classifier was reported to diagnose cytomegalovirus status with high specificity and sensitivity in both the original and validation cohorts. A later analysis associated 16,951 TCR beta sequences with specific HLA alleles at a false discovery rate of 0.05. Because HLA typing was missing for some donors at each locus, association tests included only the typed subset. In a later analysis, the rate of TCR association differed among HLA loci, with DRB1 alleles having the most associated TCRs and HLA-C alleles having the fewest. The authors suggested that the approach could potentially be generalized to other disease states and immunological phenotypes. In vitro tests confirmed that a few of the cytomegalovirus-associated TCR beta chains recognize cytomegalovirus antigens. Broadly in line with IMGT annotations, most TCR beta V segments showed up in productive rearrangements about 90% or about 30% of the time in an earlier analysis of around 600 of the donors. An association between a missense DCLRE1C variant and V-gene and J-gene trimming of TCR beta chains was found in a later genetic analysis and replicated in an independent cohort. Immune exposure information for the cohort was limited to CMV serostatus. Because counts were too low, seventeen rarely observed V segments, including chromosome 9 orphons, were left out of the earlier analysis of some 600 of the donors.

The origin of this receptor is a woman aged 40 to 55 in good health and CMV-seropositive. The sample consisted of PBMCs. The sequence joins TRBV5-4 to TRBJ2-7, with 7 bases aligning to TRBD1. The DNA reads TGTGCCAGCAGCTCAACTCCGACAGGGTGGGACGAGCAGTACTTC. Its coded protein is CASSSTPTGWDEQYF.